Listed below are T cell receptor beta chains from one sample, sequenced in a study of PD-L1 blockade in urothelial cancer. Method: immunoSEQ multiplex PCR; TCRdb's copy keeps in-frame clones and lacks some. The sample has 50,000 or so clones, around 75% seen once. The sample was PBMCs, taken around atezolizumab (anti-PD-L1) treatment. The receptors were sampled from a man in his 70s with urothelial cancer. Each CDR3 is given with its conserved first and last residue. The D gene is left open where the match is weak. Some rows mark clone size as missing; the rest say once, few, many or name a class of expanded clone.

CASSTGGGQPQHF	TGTGCCAGCAGTACAGGGGGAGGTCAGCCCCAGCATTTT	TRBJ1-5	NA	TRBD1	TRBV28
CASQGPAGGGNTGELFF	TGTGCCAGCCAGGGACCAGCGGGGGGCGGAAACACCGGGGAGCTGTTTTTT	TRBJ2-2	NA	NA	TRBV21-1
CASHPGGELFF	TGTGCCAGCCATCCCGGCGGGGAGCTGTTTTTT	TRBJ2-2	NA	NA	TRBV5-8
CASSPGTDSNYGYTF	TGTGCCAGCAGCCCAGGGACAGACTCTAACTATGGCTACACCTTC	TRBJ1-2	NA	TRBD1	TRBV7-2
CASNLAGSGETQYF	TGTGCCAGCAACTTAGCGGGGTCTGGGGAGACCCAGTACTTC	TRBJ2-5	NA	TRBD2	TRBV2
CASSQLPVPISGANVLTF	TGCGCCAGCAGCCAATTACCGGTGCCTATCTCTGGGGCCAACGTCCTGACTTTC	TRBJ2-6	NA	NA	TRBV4-1
CASSIGQGANGELFF	TGTGCCAGCAGCATCGGACAGGGGGCAAACGGGGAGCTGTTTTTT	TRBJ2-2	NA	TRBD1	TRBV5-6
CASSLDSFGTGLYEQYF	TGTGCCAGCAGCTTAGACTCCTTTGGGACAGGGCTCTACGAGCAGTACTTC	TRBJ2-7	few	TRBD1	TRBV7-2
CASKPTLHPSYEQYF	TGTGCCAGTAAGCCCACCCTCCATCCCTCCTACGAGCAGTACTTC	TRBJ2-7	NA	NA	TRBV19
CASSFSGGASKNIQYF	TGTGCCAGCAGCTTTAGCGGGGGGGCTTCCAAAAACATTCAGTACTTC	TRBJ2-4	few	TRBD2	TRBV5-4